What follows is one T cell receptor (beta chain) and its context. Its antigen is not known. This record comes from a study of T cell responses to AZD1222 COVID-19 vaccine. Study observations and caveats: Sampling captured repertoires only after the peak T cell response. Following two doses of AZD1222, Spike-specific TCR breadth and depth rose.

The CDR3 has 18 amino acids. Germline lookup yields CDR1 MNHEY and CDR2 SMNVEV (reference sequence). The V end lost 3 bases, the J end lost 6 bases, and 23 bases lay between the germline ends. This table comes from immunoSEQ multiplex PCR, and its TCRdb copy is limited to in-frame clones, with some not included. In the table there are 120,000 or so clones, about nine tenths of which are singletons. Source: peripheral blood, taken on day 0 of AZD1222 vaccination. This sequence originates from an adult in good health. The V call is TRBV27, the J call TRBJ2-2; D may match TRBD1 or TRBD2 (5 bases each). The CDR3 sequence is CASSLSLGRSDYSGELFF. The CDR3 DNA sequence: TGTGCCAGCAGTTTGAGCCTGGGACGGTCTGATTATTCCGGGGAGCTGTTTTTT.